This is a list of T cell receptor beta chains from one sample in a study of cytomegalovirus exposure and HLA in healthy donors. The repertoire was sequenced with immunoSEQ multiplex PCR; TCRdb's copy has only in-frame clones and lacks some. The table shows about 150,000 clones, with around 75% occurring only once. Sequenced material: PBMCs. Receptor source: a male donor in good health and CMV-seronegative. Both conserved end residues are part of each CDR3. The D gene is left open where the match is weak. Some rows mark clone size as missing; the rest say once, few, many or name a class of expanded clone.

j_gene | v_gene | d_gene | abundance | CDR3nt | CDR3aa
TRBJ2-7 | TRBV2 | TRBD1 | - | TGTGCCAGCTGGGACAGCACCTACGAGCAGTACTTC | CASWDSTYEQYF
TRBJ2-3 | TRBV29-1 | TRBD2 | - | TGCAGCGTCCGCAGACTAGCAGTAGATACGCAGTATTTT | CSVRRLAVDTQYF
TRBJ2-7 | TRBV5-1 | - | - | TGCGCCAGCAGCTTGTGGCAGGCCACCTACGAGCAGTACTTC | CASSLWQATYEQYF
TRBJ2-7 | TRBV11-3 | - | - | TGTGCCAGCAGCCTCGGGAGAGGGGAAGAATACGAGCAGTACTTC | CASSLGRGEEYEQYF
TRBJ2-6 | TRBV7-9 | TRBD1 | - | TGTGCCAGCAGCTTAGCGCGGGGACAGGGGTATGGGGCCAACGTCCTGACTTTC | CASSLARGQGYGANVLTF
TRBJ2-1 | TRBV7-9 | TRBD2 | - | TGTGCCAGCAGCTTAGCCGGGACTAGCGGAAACGAGCAGTTCTTC | CASSLAGTSGNEQFF
TRBJ1-2 | TRBV30 | - | - | TGTGCCTGGAGCCTGACAGTCAACTATGGCTACACCTTC | CAWSLTVNYGYTF
TRBJ1-1 | TRBV7-9 | TRBD1 | - | TGTGCCAGCAGCCTACTAAGACAGGGCGACACTGAAGCTTTCTTT | CASSLLRQGDTEAFF
TRBJ2-6 | TRBV19 | - | - | TGTGCCAGTAGTAATATCCTTTCGGGGGGCTACTCTGGGGCCAACGTCCTGACTTTC | CASSNILSGGYSGANVLTF
TRBJ1-5 | TRBV5-1 | - | - | TGCGCCAGCAGCTTGGAAGCGAGTGGCAATCAGCCCCAGCATTTT | CASSLEASGNQPQHF
TRBJ1-2 | TRBV11-2 | - | - | TGTGCCAGCAGCCACGATACCGGGAGCTATGGCTACACCTTC | CASSHDTGSYGYTF
TRBJ2-3 | TRBV7-8 | - | few | TGTGCCAGCAGCCCCGAGACAGATACGCAGTATTTT | CASSPETDTQYF
TRBJ2-2 | TRBV13 | TRBD1 | - | TGTGCCAGCAGCTTTCCGGGACAGGGGAACACCGGGGAGCTGTTTTTT | CASSFPGQGNTGELFF